This T cell receptor (beta chain) comes out of a study of blood T cell repertoires in COVID-19. Turning to the study itself: Some COVID-19 samples were acute and others convalescent; all came from the United States, Italy and Spain. In each case, the material was cDNA or gDNA derived from T cells, B-cell-depleted T cells, or PBMCs.

In the authors' workflow: Amplification of reference gene primers provided the estimated nucleated cell counts. TCRdb's copy holds only in-frame clones and misses some; the assay was immunoSEQ multiplex PCR. That table supplies the V and J calls and clone size; D and trimming were determined from the DNA. This repertoire shows roughly 230,000 clones, roughly 86% found once; its top ten account for about 4%. This CDR3 spans 12 amino acids. The germline CDR1 and CDR2 sequences are SGHRS and YFSETQ. The germline V and J ends were trimmed by 2 bases and 4 bases, with 5 bases remaining between them. The genes are TRBV5-1 and TRBJ2-3; D may be TRBD2 (5 bases). The sample taken for sequencing was peripheral blood. The origin of this receptor is a man aged 45-65 years with acute or convalescent COVID-19. The CDR3 DNA follows: TGCGCCAGCAGCTTCGGGGCAGATACGCAGTATTTT. Its translation: CASSFGADTQYF. Full variable domain (remainder filled in from reference TRBV5-1 and TRBJ2-3): KAGVTQTPRYLIKTRGQQVTLSCSPISGHRSVSWYQQTPGQGLQFLFEYFSETQRNKGNFPGRFSGRQFSNSRSEMNVSTLELGDSALYLCASSFGADTQYFGPGTRLTVL.